A single sample is the source of the 19 T cell receptor beta chains below, sequenced in a study of blood T cell repertoires in COVID-19. Data came from immunoSEQ multiplex PCR; TCRdb stores just in-frame clones and leaves some out. The sample holds 300,000 to 450,000 clones, 75% to 90% seen once. What was sequenced was PBMCs or T cells enriched from blood (not recorded which). The receptors originated from a man aged 18 to 30 who had recovered from COVID-19.

The CDR3 DNA follows: TGTGCCAGCAGAGAGGAGACAGGGGTAACTGAAGCTTTCTTT. Its protein is CASREETGVTEAFF. The V and J genes are TRBV13 and TRBJ1-1, with 8 bases identical to TRBD1. This CDR3 comprises 14 residues. V was pared by 6 bases and J by 5 bases, with 8 bases of the junction left unmatched. From germline, CDR1 is PRHDT and CDR2 FYEKMQ (reference sequence).

The chain is built from TRBV27 and TRBJ2-4; D not certain. The CDR3 covers 14 residues. Germline CDR1 reads MNHEY; CDR2 reads SMNVEV (reference sequence). The V gene lost 6 bases and the J gene lost 2 bases, with 11 bases spanning the gap. CDR3 bases: TGTGCCAGCAGCCCAGTCTTGACCAAAAACATTCAGTACTTC. It is translated as CASSPVLTKNIQYF.

The CDR3 sequence: CASLSTGMNGYTF. CDR3 sequence (DNA): TGTGCCAGCCTCTCGACAGGGATGAATGGCTACACCTTC. The J gene is TRBJ1-2, the V gene TRBV6-5; 7 bases align to TRBD1. Trimming at V came to 8 bases and at J to 6 bases, leaving 9 bases not matched to a gene. Looked up from germline, CDR1 is MNHEY and CDR2 is SVGAGI. CDR3 length: 13 amino acids.

This sequence joins TRBV18 and TRBJ1-2, with 7 bases matching TRBD1. CDR1 is KGHSH, CDR2 LQKENI, per germline. The CDR3 has 14 residues. Losses at the gene ends were 10 bases for V and 7 bases for J; bases not matched to a gene: 15. The CDR3 nucleotides are TGTGCCACCTCCCGGGACACCAGGGACAGTGGCTACACCTTC. It translates to CATSRDTRDSGYTF.

DNA for the CDR3: TGTGCCACTCAGGGCAGGGAGACCCAGTACTTC. Translation gives CATQGRETQYF. The chain has TRBV19 and TRBJ2-5, with D possibly matching TRBD1 (5 bases). The CDR3 totals 11 residues. V was pared by 10 bases and J by 5 bases, with 11 bases between. The germline V gene has CDR1 LNHDA and CDR2 SQIVND (reference sequence).

The chain employs TRBV11-3 and TRBJ2-3, with D maybe TRBD1 (6 bases). CDR3 length: 14 amino acids. V was clipped by 1 base and J by 6 bases, with 11 bases between them. Germline assignment: CDR1 SGHNT and CDR2 YENEEA. CDR3 nucleotides: TGTGCCAGCAGCTTAGCAGGGGTTAAGGATACGCAGTATTTT. This codes for CASSLAGVKDTQYF.

The V call is TRBV18, the J call TRBJ2-1, with TRBD2 matching 7 bases. J gave up 4 bases and V 1 base, and 4 bases lay outside the gene matches. The CDR3 sequence is 15 residues long. Germline V gives CDR1 KGHSH, CDR2 LQKENI. This CDR3 is CASSPLGGDYNEQFF. The CDR3 region has the DNA TGTGCCAGCTCACCACTGGGGGGGGATTACAATGAGCAGTTCTTC.

The rearrangement uses TRBV5-1 and TRBJ1-6, with D unresolved. CDR3 length equals 19 residues. Germline values: CDR1 SGHRS, CDR2 YFSETQ. Trimming removed 0 bases at V and 1 base at J, with 17 bases between. As DNA, the CDR3 is TGCGCCAGCAGCTTGGGGACTGCCTTTGGTGGATCCTATAATTCACCCCTCCACTTT. Residues: CASSLGTAFGGSYNSPLHF.

The V call is TRBV7-2, the J call TRBJ1-4, with 7 bases that match TRBD1. Germline assignment: CDR1 SGHTA and CDR2 FQGNSA. The CDR3 spans 14 residues. The V and J ends lost 2 bases and 6 bases, in that order; junction bases with no gene match: 3. CDR3 residues: CASSLQGGHEKLFF. The CDR3 DNA reads TGTGCCAGCAGCTTACAGGGGGGTCATGAAAAACTGTTTTTT.

The genes are TRBV19 and TRBJ1-3; TRBD1 matches 8 bases. The length of the CDR3 is 16 residues. The germline V gene has CDR1 LNHDA and CDR2 SQIVND (reference sequence). Trimming cost V 3 bases and J 6 bases; bases outside gene matches: 10. The CDR3, as DNA: TGTGCCAGTAGTATCCTCGGACAGGGTTCCCTAAACACCATATATTTT. Its protein is CASSILGQGSLNTIYF.

The J gene is TRBJ1-2, the V gene TRBV12-3 or TRBV12-4; no clear D. The CDR3 consists of 13 residues. V gave up 8 bases and J gave up 0 bases, with 10 bases separating them. This CDR3 reads CASRGFPNYGYTF. The CDR3 DNA is TGTGCCAGCCGAGGGTTTCCTAACTATGGCTACACCTTC.

The sample holds a few counts of this clone. The CDR3 reads CASSLEGLYGYTF. CDR3 sequence (DNA): TGTGCCAGCAGCTTGGAAGGACTCTATGGCTACACCTTC. V is TRBV5-4 and J is TRBJ1-2; D is undetermined. CDR3 length equals 13 residues. Germline V gives CDR1 SGHNT, CDR2 YYREEE (reference sequence). V lost 0 bases to trimming and J lost 4 bases, with 7 bases between them.

V usage is TRBV30 and J usage is TRBJ2-2; 7 bases are a match to TRBD2. The CDR3 loop spans 15 amino acids. Germline V CDR1 and CDR2: GTSNPN, SVGIG (reference sequence). Trimming at V came to 1 base and at J to 6 bases, leaving 8 bases not matched to a gene. The chain's CDR3 is CAWSDSGRLAGELFF. The CDR3 DNA is TGTGCCTGGAGTGACTCCGGGAGGTTGGCCGGGGAGCTGTTTTTT.

As DNA, the CDR3 is TGTGCTAGTGGTTCCCACCAGGGAACTGGGGCCAACGTCCTGACTTTC. This translates into CASGSHQGTGANVLTF. The gene calls are TRBV12-5 and TRBJ2-6, with TRBD1 as a possible D gene (5 bases). The CDR3 contains 16 residues. Germline loops: CDR1 LGHNT, CDR2 FRNRAP. V was clipped by 4 bases and J by 2 bases, with 12 bases between them.

The chain couples TRBV9 to TRBJ2-2, with 7 positions matching TRBD1. Germline-derived CDR1 and CDR2 are SGDLS and YYNGEE. This CDR3 is 17 amino acids long. After removal of 4 bases from V and 1 base from J, the junction contained 10 bases not matched to a gene. The CDR3 is CASSQSLRQGNTGELFF. CDR3 bases: TGTGCCAGCAGCCAATCCCTACGACAGGGGAACACCGGGGAGCTGTTTTTT.

The chain links TRBV7-9 to TRBJ2-1, with TRBD1 as a possible D gene (6 bases). V was shortened by 4 bases and J by 0 bases, with 13 bases between the two germline ends. This CDR3 comprises 16 residues. Germline CDR1 SEHNR, CDR2 FQNEAQ (reference sequence). CDR3 coding DNA: TGTGCCAGCAGCTCACCTACAGGGCGCTCCTACAATGAGCAGTTCTTC. Protein: CASSSPTGRSYNEQFF.

V gene TRBV6-4 combines with J gene TRBJ2-5; 13 bases are shared with TRBD2. The junction had 8 bases not matched to a gene; V was cut back by 6 bases and J by 1 base. The CDR3 runs to 17 residues. From germline, CDR1 is MRHNA and CDR2 SNTAGT. This CDR3 is CASRRTSGGQSQETQYF. The CDR3, as DNA: TGTGCCAGCAGGAGGACTAGCGGGGGCCAATCCCAAGAGACCCAGTACTTC.

The rearrangement uses TRBV28 and TRBJ1-1, with TRBD1 matching 8 bases. The CDR3 covers 15 residues. V lost 5 bases and J lost 4; bases outside the gene matches: 9. The germline gives CDR1 MDHEN, CDR2 SYDVKM. This CDR3 is CASSVQGALLTEAFF. The CDR3 coding sequence is TGTGCCAGCAGTGTTCAGGGGGCGCTTCTCACTGAAGCTTTCTTT.

This rearrangement joins TRBV20-1 to TRBJ2-1, with 8 bases that match TRBD2. V lost 4 bases, J lost 6 bases, and 8 bases stayed unmatched. Looked up from germline, CDR1 is DFQATT and CDR2 is SNEGSKA (reference sequence). The CDR3 is 14 amino acids. The CDR3 coding sequence is TGCAGTGCTATTGACAGCGGGAGATCCAATGAGCAGTTCTTC. Translated, it gives CSAIDSGRSNEQFF.